This T cell receptor beta chain came from a study of cytomegalovirus exposure and HLA in healthy donors. 60 Vbeta and 13 Jbeta primers were used in PCR. The data were produced by immunoSEQ multiplex PCR, yet TCRdb's version contains in-frame clones alone and is incomplete. The repertoire has fewer than 200,000 clones, about 80% of them found once; the top ten carry around 0.69%. After removal of 4 bases from V and 4 bases from J, the junction contained 5 bases not matched to a gene. The CDR3 spans 16 residues. Germline V gives CDR1 MNHEY, CDR2 SVGAGI. This clone was detected only a few times. What it binds is not known. Study-wide findings and caveats: Clonal expansion, a later analysis showed, was greater in HLA-associated TCR beta chains than in equally common others. When analyzed later, a missense DCLRE1C variant was found to be linked to TCR beta V- and J-gene trimming. CMV serostatus was the sole immune exposure data available. The study listed 150 to 200 cytomegalovirus-associated TCR beta chains.

This TCR derives from a boy younger than 18 in good health and CMV-seronegative. The specimen was PBMCs. The chain employs TRBV6-5 and TRBJ1-6; 9 nucleotides line up with TRBD1. As DNA, the CDR3 is TGTGCCAGCAGTTCCATACAGGGGGCGTATAATTCACCCCTCCACTTT. Its translation is CASSSIQGAYNSPLHF.